This T cell receptor beta chain was profiled in a study of blood T cell repertoires in COVID-19. Overall study context: The United States, Italy and Spain supplied acute and convalescent COVID-19 samples. PBMCs, B-cell-depleted T cells, or T cells provided the cDNA or gDNA that made up the material.

Per the germline V gene, CDR1 is SNHLY and CDR2 is FYNNEI. V shed 7 bases, J shed 8 bases, and the junction held 7 bases outside the gene matches. This CDR3 has 14 residues. Authors' processing steps: Amplified reference gene primers provided the basis for estimating nucleated cell counts. The assay was immunoSEQ multiplex PCR, and TCRdb's table has in-frame clones only and misses some. V and J calls and clone size are those listed in that table; D and trimming were worked out from the DNA. The sample contains about 120,000 clones, 85% to 90% of which appear only once. The sequenced material came from peripheral blood. The rearrangement uses TRBV2 and TRBJ2-1, with 11 bases that match TRBD2. The source of this sequence is a man older than 75 with active or convalescent COVID-19. CDR3 protein: CASNRLAGTDEQFF. The CDR3 DNA reads TGTGCCAGCAACCGACTAGCGGGAACAGATGAGCAGTTCTTC.